The TCR beta chain under discussion was sequenced for a study of control samples from healthy donors and cancer patients. The assay was immunoSEQ multiplex PCR, and TCRdb's table has in-frame clones only and misses some. This sample has roughly 200,000 clones, with roughly 94% found just once. The J segment lost 2 bases and the V segment lost 1 base, leaving 8 bases of the junction unmatched. Germline lookup yields CDR1 SGHRS and CDR2 YFSETQ. CDR3 length equals 16 residues. This receptor was taken from a middle-aged man in good health. V is TRBV5-1 and J is TRBJ1-1, with TRBD1 matching 7 bases. The sample taken for sequencing was blood. The CDR3 sequence: CASSLLTGWGNTEAFF. The CDR3 DNA reads TGCGCCAGCAGCTTGTTGACAGGGTGGGGAAACACTGAAGCTTTCTTT. Supplemented by reference TRBV5-1 and TRBJ1-1, the full variable domain reads KAGVTQTPRYLIKTRGQQVTLSCSPISGHRSVSWYQQTPGQGLQFLFEYFSETQRNKGNFPGRFSGRQFSNSRSEMNVSTLELGDSALYLCASSLLTGWGNTEAFFGQGTRLTVV.